Included here is one TCR beta chain sequence, with context. Its antigen is undetermined. The CDR3 consists of 15 residues. V shed 1 base and J 2 bases; nucleotides not matched to a gene: 2. Germline CDR1 is SNHLY and CDR2 is FYNNEI. This specimen comes from a study of T cell responses to AZD1222 COVID-19 vaccine. Study-wide findings and caveats: Breadth and depth of Spike-specific TCRs rose after two AZD1222 doses. The study found vaccine-associated CD4 TCRs spanning spike, dominant at 160-218 and 743-854. Only after the peak T cell response were repertoires sampled.

Profiling relied on immunoSEQ multiplex PCR, and the TCRdb table lists in-frame clones only, not all of them. The profile covers about 90,000 clones, with over 75% appearing a single time and around 5.5% taken by the ten largest. The input for sequencing was peripheral blood, taken on day 0 of AZD1222 vaccination. The rearrangement uses TRBV2 and TRBJ1-2; 9 nucleotides align to TRBD1. This TCR came from an adult in good health. The CDR3: CASSEGGTGNYGYTF. CDR3 in DNA: TGTGCCAGCAGTGAAGGTGGGACAGGGAACTATGGCTACACCTTC. Full variable domain (rest looked up from reference TRBV2 and TRBJ1-2): EPEVTQTPSHQVTQMGQEVILRCVPISNHLYFYWYRQILGQKVEFLVSFYNNEISEKSEIFDDQFSVERPDGSNFTLKIRSTKLEDSAMYFCASSEGGTGNYGYTFGSGTRLTVV.